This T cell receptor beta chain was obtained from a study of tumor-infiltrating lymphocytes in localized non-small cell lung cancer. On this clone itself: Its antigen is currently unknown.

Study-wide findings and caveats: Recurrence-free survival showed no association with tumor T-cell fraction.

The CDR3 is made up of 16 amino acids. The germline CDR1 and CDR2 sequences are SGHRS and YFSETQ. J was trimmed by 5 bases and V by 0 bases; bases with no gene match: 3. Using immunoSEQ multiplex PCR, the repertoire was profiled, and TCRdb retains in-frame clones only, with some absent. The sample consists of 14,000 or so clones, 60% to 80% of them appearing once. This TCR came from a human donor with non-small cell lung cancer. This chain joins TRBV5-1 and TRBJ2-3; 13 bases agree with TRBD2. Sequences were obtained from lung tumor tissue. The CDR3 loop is CASSLGTSGRIDTQYF. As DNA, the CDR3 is TGCGCCAGCAGCTTGGGGACTAGCGGGAGAATAGATACGCAGTATTTT.